This T cell receptor beta chain is drawn from a study of blood T cell repertoires in COVID-19. Whole-study context: Italy, Spain and the United States were the sources of the convalescent and acute COVID-19 samples. T cells, B-cell-depleted T cells, or PBMCs supplied cDNA or gDNA.

Authors' data handling: Reference gene primer amplification gave nucleated cell count estimates. The repertoire was sequenced with immunoSEQ multiplex PCR; TCRdb's copy has only in-frame clones and lacks some. The DNA was the basis for D and trimming; V, J and clone size are from that table. The sample contains tens of thousands of clones, under 90% of which appear only once. This CDR3 has 17 amino acids. The V gene's germline CDR1 is MDHEN and CDR2 SYDVKM. The V end lost 3 bases, the J end lost 8 bases, and 25 bases lay between the germline ends. In its sample, this clone was seen once. V usage is TRBV28 and J usage is TRBJ1-2; maybe TRBD1 (6 bases). Sequencing was done on a sample of peripheral blood. The clonotype originates from a man aged 45-60 years with active COVID-19. The CDR3, as DNA: TGTGCCAGCAGTTTCGATACAGGGAATGTTAAATACGGGGGCTACACCTTC. This codes for CASSFDTGNVKYGGYTF.